This paragraph covers one TCR beta chain sequence. What antigen it recognizes has not been identified. Base qualities were left out, and no much larger clone turns up one base away. The CDR3 starts with the cysteine, ends with the phenylalanine, and has 17 residues. The kept DNA is CDR3 alone, 51 bases in frame from the first base. The V and J ends are trimmed by 3 bases and 3 bases, leaving 18 bases between them. From a lookup of the germline V gene, CDR1 and CDR2 are KGHSH and LQKENI. This record belongs to a study of siplizumab effects on memory and regulatory T cells (dated by TCRdb to about 2019). As for the study more broadly: The effect of the anti-CD2 antibody siplizumab on alloreactive T-cell subsets was examined in allogeneic mixed lymphocyte reactions constructed from human PBMCs.

The library was generated by the immunoSEQ multiplex PCR assay. The deep sequencing platform assayed about 90,000 TCR templates per sample. Genomic DNA extracted from sorted T cells was used for TCRbeta CDR3 sequencing. The original methods were these. The R programming language was used for clonal analysis of TCRbeta CDR3 data. Alloreactive CD4+ and CD8+ clones were identified by comparing unstimulated samples to CFSE-low samples taken after the reaction. Regulatory or non-regulatory origin was assigned to alloreactive CD4+ clones by matching of sequences to sorted unstimulated Treg and non-Treg repertoires. TCRdb holds this immuneACCESS table with in-frame rearrangements only. Some clones are missing; in checked studies, unresolved V genes explain under half, and the rest has no known cause. The DNA gave D and trimming, while V, J and clone size come from that table. Within this sample are 85,000 to 130,000 clones, with about 93% of them counted one time only. Approximately 0.58% of the sample belongs to the ten largest clones.

Summary of the overall study and its limitations: No functional confirmation was obtained for the suppressive function of proliferating Tregs from siplizumab cultures. The cumulative frequency of alloreactive sequences that could be traced back to unstimulated CD4+ memory T cells was significantly reduced by siplizumab. Of the alloreactive CD4+ clones that could be mapped, the Treg-derived share averaged about 67% with siplizumab compared with 25% to 30% in control reactions. Greater diversity appeared to be present in unstimulated naive T cells than in memory T cells, and a substantial contribution to the alloresponse seemed to be made by naive cells. Roughly 75-95% of proliferating CD4+ or CD8+ clones could not be assigned a naive or memory phenotype. Because sequences below about 10^-5 frequency were poorly captured, only a minor fraction of alloreactive clones could be mapped to unstimulated subsets.

Sorted unstimulated T cells and proliferating T cells recovered from mixed lymphocyte reactions were subjected to TCRbeta CDR3 sequencing. Fresh whole blood from more than 9 HLA-typed healthy donors served as the source for isolating PBMCs. Unstimulated CD4+ regulatory T cells were FACS-sorted to map the origin of alloreactive clones. The sample comprised Tregs sorted from blood. This sequence uses TRBV18 and TRBJ1-3; the D gene lacks a confident call. The receptor comes from a human donor in good health. The CDR3 reads CASSPRGRKTSGNTIYF. The nucleotide sequence reads TGTGCCAGCTCACCTCGAGGTAGAAAAACGAGTGGAAACACCATATATTTT.